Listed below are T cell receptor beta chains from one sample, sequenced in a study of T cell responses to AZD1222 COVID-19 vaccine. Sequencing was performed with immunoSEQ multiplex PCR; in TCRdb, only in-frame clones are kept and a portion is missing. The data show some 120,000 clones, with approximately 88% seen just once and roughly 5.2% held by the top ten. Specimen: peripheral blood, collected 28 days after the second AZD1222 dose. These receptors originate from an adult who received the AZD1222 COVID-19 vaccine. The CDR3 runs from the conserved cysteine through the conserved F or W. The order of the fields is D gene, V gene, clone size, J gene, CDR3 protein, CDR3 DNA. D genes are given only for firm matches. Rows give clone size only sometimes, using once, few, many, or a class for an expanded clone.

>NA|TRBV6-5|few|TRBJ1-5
CASRSIAVGAQPQHF
TGTGCCAGCAGATCAATTGCGGTGGGGGCTCAGCCCCAGCATTTT
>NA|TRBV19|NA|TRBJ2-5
CASSHSEAETQYF
TGTGCCAGTAGTCATAGCGAGGCGGAGACCCAGTACTTC
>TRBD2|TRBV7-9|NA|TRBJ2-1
CASSYSGGALLYNEQFF
TGTGCCAGCAGCTATAGCGGGGGGGCCTTGCTCTACAATGAGCAGTTCTTC
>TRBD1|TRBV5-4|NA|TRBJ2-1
CASSLRDRDYNEQFF
TGTGCCAGCAGCCTAAGGGACAGGGATTACAATGAGCAGTTCTTC
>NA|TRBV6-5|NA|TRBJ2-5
CASSYSSGMGQETQYF
TGTGCCAGCAGTTACTCATCTGGGATGGGGCAAGAGACCCAGTACTTC
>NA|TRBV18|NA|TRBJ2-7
CASSPQRQKEQYF
TGTGCCAGCTCCCCCCAGCGGCAGAAGGAGCAGTACTTC
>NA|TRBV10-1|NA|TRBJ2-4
CASSESTGAAYNIQYF
TGCGCCAGCAGTGAGAGTACCGGGGCCGCATATAACATTCAGTACTTC
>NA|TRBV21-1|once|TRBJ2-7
CASSKLQDRGHYEQYF
TGTGCCAGCAGCAAACTTCAGGACAGGGGTCATTACGAGCAGTACTTC
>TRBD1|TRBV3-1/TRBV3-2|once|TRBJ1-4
CASTRGTGGRLGEKLFF
TGTGCCAGCACCCGAGGGACAGGGGGACGCTTGGGTGAAAAACTGTTTTTT
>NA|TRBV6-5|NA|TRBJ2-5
CASKWVHSEQETQYF
TGTGCCAGCAAATGGGTCCACAGTGAGCAAGAGACCCAGTACTTC
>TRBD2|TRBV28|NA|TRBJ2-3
CATSSSGDITDTQYF
TGTGCCACCAGTTCTAGCGGGGACATCACAGATACGCAGTATTTT
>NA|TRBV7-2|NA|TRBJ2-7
CASSPRPILSSYEQYF
TGTGCCAGCAGCCCCCGCCCCATCTTGAGCTCCTACGAGCAGTACTTC
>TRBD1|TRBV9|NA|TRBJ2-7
CASSVGTGTYEQYF
TGTGCCAGCAGCGTTGGGACAGGGACCTACGAGCAGTACTTC
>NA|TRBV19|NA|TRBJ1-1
CASQDPGTAFEAFF
TGTGCCAGCCAAGATCCAGGGACGGCCTTTGAAGCTTTCTTT
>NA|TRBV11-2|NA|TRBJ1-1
CASSTQGLDSAEAFF
TGTGCCAGCAGCACCCAAGGCCTCGACAGCGCTGAAGCTTTCTTT
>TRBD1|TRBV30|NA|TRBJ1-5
CAWSGQGRQPQHF
TGTGCCTGGAGTGGACAGGGTCGTCAGCCCCAGCATTTT
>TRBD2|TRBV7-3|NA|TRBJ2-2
CASSPTSGGFNTGELFF
TGTGCCAGCAGCCCGACTAGCGGGGGGTTCAACACCGGGGAGCTGTTTTTT
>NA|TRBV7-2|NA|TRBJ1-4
CASSLRGSNEKLFF
TGTGCCAGCAGCTTACGAGGGTCTAATGAAAAACTGTTTTTT
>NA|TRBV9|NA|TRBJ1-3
CASSVTRALYLGNTIYF
TGTGCCAGCAGCGTCACACGAGCTCTTTACTTAGGAAACACCATATATTTT
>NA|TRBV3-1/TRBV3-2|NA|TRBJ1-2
CASSTGWDWGYTF
TGTGCCAGCAGCACCGGGTGGGATTGGGGCTACACCTTC
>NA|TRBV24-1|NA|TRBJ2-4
CATSDPQEAKNIQYF
TGTGCCACCAGTGACCCCCAGGAAGCCAAAAACATTCAGTACTTC
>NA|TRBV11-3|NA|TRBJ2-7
CASSFGFSYEQYF
TGTGCCAGCAGCTTTGGCTTCTCCTACGAGCAGTACTTC
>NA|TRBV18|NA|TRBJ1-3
CASSPILTGSSGNTIYF
TGTGCCAGCTCACCGATCCTGACAGGTTCCTCTGGAAACACCATATATTTT
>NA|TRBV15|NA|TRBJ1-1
CATSRVGTEAFF
TGTGCCACCAGCAGAGTAGGCACTGAAGCTTTCTTT